The 16 T cell receptor beta chains reported below all come from one sample, sequenced in a study of blood T cell repertoires in COVID-19. Method: immunoSEQ multiplex PCR; TCRdb's copy keeps in-frame clones and lacks some. Here the sample spans roughly 230,000 clones, 70% to 90% being singletons. The sequencing input was peripheral blood. These receptors came from a man aged 40-49 years with acute or convalescent COVID-19.

This clone was found once. The chain has TRBV3-1 (or the pseudogene TRBV3-2) and TRBJ2-7; perhaps TRBD2 as D (6 bases). Deletions cut 1 base from V and 4 bases from J, with 11 bases between. The CDR3 length is 14 residues. Germline V gene sequence: CDR1 LGHDT, CDR2 YNNKEL (reference sequence). CDR3 protein: CASSQGRGRYEQYF. CDR3 in DNA: TGTGCCAGCAGCCAAGGCCGGGGGAGGTACGAGCAGTACTTC.

The V call is TRBV13, the J call TRBJ1-1; no clear D. The V and J ends lost 6 bases and 0 bases respectively, with 8 bases between them. The germline V gene encodes CDR1 PRHDT and CDR2 FYEKMQ (reference sequence). This CDR3 is built from 13 residues. CDR3 region: CASSSDMNTEAFF. The CDR3 DNA is TGTGCCAGCAGTTCAGATATGAACACTGAAGCTTTCTTT.

The chain's CDR3 is CASGQGRELKAFF. The CDR3 coding sequence is TGTGCCAGCGGACAGGGTAGGGAATTGAAAGCTTTCTTT. The gene calls are TRBV6-5 and TRBJ1-1; 8 bases line up with TRBD1. The CDR3 totals 13 residues. The V and J ends lost 8 bases and 9 bases, in that order; junction bases with no gene match: 11. The germline CDR1 and CDR2 sequences are MNHEY and SVGAGI.

This chain uses TRBV18 with TRBJ2-2; tentative D call: TRBD2 (5 bases). Germline V gene data show CDR1 as KGHSH and CDR2 as LQKENI. Trimming stripped 4 bases from V and 2 bases from J, with 14 bases between. This CDR3 comprises 16 residues. CDR3 amino acids: CASSHRDRANTGELFF. The CDR3 coding sequence is TGTGCCAGCTCACATCGGGATAGGGCTAACACCGGGGAGCTGTTTTTT.

The rearrangement joins TRBV21-1 to TRBJ1-2; the DNA was not used to check the table's D call, TRBD1. TRBV21-1 is flagged as a pseudogene. The CDR3 covers 17 residues. CDR3 sequence (DNA): TGTGCCAGCAGCCCGACCCAGGGGTCATGGGCTAACTATGGCTACACCTTC. Translation: CASSPTQGSWANYGYTF.

CDR3 in amino acids: CASSSGTGAYNEQFF. The CDR3 DNA sequence: TGTGCCAGCAGCTCCGGGACAGGAGCGTACAATGAGCAGTTCTTC. The chain links TRBV9 to TRBJ2-1; the match to TRBD1 covers 8 bases. The V segment lost 4 bases and the J segment 4 bases; nucleotides outside the gene matches: 7. The CDR3 extends over 15 amino acids. Per germline, CDR1 SGDLS and CDR2 YYNGEE.

The J gene is TRBJ2-1, the V gene TRBV29-1; 8 bases align to TRBD2. Germline trimming cut 3 bases from V and 6 bases from J; bases unmatched to any gene: 4. Germline V lookup: CDR1 SQVTM, CDR2 ANQGSEA. CDR3 size: 13 residues. The CDR3 sequence: CSVEVGGGNEQFF. The CDR3 nucleotides are TGCAGCGTTGAGGTCGGGGGGGGCAATGAGCAGTTCTTC.

The chain carries TRBV7-6 and TRBJ1-4, with 9 positions matching TRBD1. The CDR3 is made up of 20 amino acids. J lost 2 bases, V lost 4 bases, and 17 bases had no gene match. Germline CDR1 SGHVS, CDR2 FNYEAQ. CDR3 coding DNA: TGTGCCAGCAGCTGGCGGGCGGGACAGGGAAGTTCAGCTACTAATGAAAAACTGTTTTTT. It yields the protein CASSWRAGQGSSATNEKLFF. The full variable domain, rest sourced from reference TRBV7-6 and TRBJ1-4, is GAGVSQSPRYKVTKRGQDVALRCDPISGHVSLYWYRQALGQGPEFLTYFNYEAQQDKSGLPNDRFSAERPEGSISTLTIQRTEQRDSAMYRCASSWRAGQGSSATNEKLFFGSGTQLSVL.

The chain combines TRBV11-1 with TRBJ2-4; 7 nucleotides align to TRBD1. The V segment lost 3 bases and the J segment 7 bases; nucleotides outside the gene matches: 9. CDR1 is SGHAT and CDR2 is FQDESV in the germline V gene (reference sequence). The CDR3 covers 15 residues. The CDR3 DNA reads TGTGCCAGCAGCTTGGATAGGGGGCGCCGGAACATTCAGTACTTC. Translated, it gives CASSLDRGRRNIQYF. Complete variable domain (other parts from reference TRBV11-1 and TRBJ2-4): EAEVAQSPRYKITEKSQAVAFWCDPISGHATLYWYRQILGQGPELLVQFQDESVVDDSQLPKDRFSAERLKGVDSTLKIQPAELGDSAMYLCASSLDRGRRNIQYFGAGTRLSVL.

The chain carries TRBV9 and TRBJ2-2; unclear D gene. CDR3 length: 14 residues. The germline gives CDR1 SGDLS, CDR2 YYNGEE. V dropped 7 bases and J dropped 0 bases, with 10 bases sitting between them. The CDR3 loop is CASGGSTNTGELFF. The CDR3 nucleotides are TGTGCCAGCGGCGGCAGTACGAACACCGGGGAGCTGTTTTTT.

The V and J genes are TRBV2 and TRBJ1-5, with TRBD1 matching over 7 bases. Germline V gene data show CDR1 as SNHLY and CDR2 as FYNNEI. The CDR3 length is 13 residues. V lost 8 bases and J lost 3; bases outside the gene matches: 4. The CDR3 spells CASGRGVNQPQHF. CDR3 coding DNA: TGTGCCAGCGGCAGGGGGGTCAATCAGCCCCAGCATTTT.

The chain has TRBV5-1 and TRBJ2-3; 7 bases are a match to TRBD1. From germline, CDR1 is SGHRS and CDR2 YFSETQ. The CDR3 sequence is 15 residues long. V lost 2 bases and J lost 2; bases outside the gene matches: 5. This CDR3 is CASSLTGTATDTQYF. The CDR3 bases are TGCGCCAGCAGCTTAACCGGGACAGCCACAGATACGCAGTATTTT.

The chain couples TRBV2 to TRBJ2-5; 7 nucleotides align to TRBD2. The CDR3 loop spans 15 amino acids. The V segment lost 0 bases and the J segment 6 bases; nucleotides outside the gene matches: 7. CDR1 is SNHLY and CDR2 is FYNNEI in the germline V gene. The DNA of the CDR3 is TGTGCCAGCAGTGAAGCGACGGGAGGATTAAAGACCCAGTACTTC. Translation gives CASSEATGGLKTQYF.

The chain links TRBV4-3 to TRBJ2-1; no clear D gene. CDR3 length: 15 amino acids. Trimming removed 0 bases from V and 5 bases from J, with 11 bases in between. Germline CDR1 is LGHNA and CDR2 is YSLEER. Here the CDR3 reads CASSQDRGLNNEQFF. Written as DNA, the CDR3 is TGCGCCAGCAGCCAAGACAGAGGATTGAACAATGAGCAGTTCTTC.

The chain recombines TRBV20-1 with TRBJ1-5; tentatively, D is TRBD1 (5 bases). The CDR3 sequence is 14 residues long. Germline CDR1 and CDR2: DFQATT and SNEGSKA (reference sequence). The ends were cut back, 3 bases at V and 5 bases at J, with 14 bases in the middle. The chain's CDR3 is CSASMRIRDQPQHF. In DNA, the CDR3 is TGCAGTGCTAGTATGCGGATCAGGGATCAGCCCCAGCATTTT.

For this clone: Sequence at one end of the junction differs from germline and may be a read error. The genes are TRBV5-6 and TRBJ2-3, with unresolved D. The CDR3 consists of 16 residues. In germline, CDR1 is SGHDT, CDR2 YYEEEE. The CDR3 DNA sequence: TGTGCCAGCAGGTTGGGGTCAGGATCTAGCACAGATACGCAGTATTTT. Translating gives CASRLGSGSSTDTQYF.